The 32 T cell receptor beta chains given below trace back to one sample, sequenced in a study of cytomegalovirus exposure and HLA in healthy donors (dated by TCRdb to about 2017). The library was prepared using the immunoSEQ multiplex PCR assay. For the multiplex PCR, a mixture combining 60 forward primers for TCR Vbeta segments and 13 reverse primers for TCR Jbeta segments was used. Here the immuneACCESS table is served through TCRdb, limited to in-frame sequences with V and J called. Missing clones are a known gap in these copies; in checked studies unresolved V genes cover under half, and the rest lacks a known reason. A total of about 130,000 clones appear in this sample, just under 80% of them only once. The ten largest account for around 1.9% of the sample. The specimen sequenced was PBMCs. These receptors were collected from a middle-aged woman in good health and CMV-seronegative.

This chain uses TRBV2 with TRBJ2-7, with D uncertain. CDR1 and CDR2 (germline): SNHLY, FYNNEI. The CDR3 is 12 amino acids. The ends were cut back, 8 bases at V and 3 bases at J, with 11 bases in the middle. The CDR3 sequence is CASGDKSYEQYF. Here the CDR3 DNA reads TGTGCCAGCGGCGACAAGAGCTACGAGCAGTACTTC. Using reference TRBV2 and TRBJ2-7 for the parts outside the CDR3, the full variable domain is EPEVTQTPSHQVTQMGQEVILRCVPISNHLYFYWYRQILGQKVEFLVSFYNNEISEKSEIFDDQFSVERPDGSNFTLKIRSTKLEDSAMYFCASGDKSYEQYFGPGTRLTVT.

This chain connects TRBV19 to TRBJ2-7, with D perhaps TRBD1 (5 bases). The ends were cut back, 5 bases at V and 2 bases at J, with 13 bases in the middle. The CDR3 totals 14 residues. Germline V lookup: CDR1 LNHDA, CDR2 SQIVND (reference sequence). CDR3: CASSSQGVPYEQYF. The CDR3 region has the DNA TGTGCCAGTAGTTCTCAAGGGGTGCCCTACGAGCAGTACTTC.

The chain uses TRBV28 and TRBJ2-5; the D gene is possibly TRBD2 (5 bases). This CDR3 is 16 amino acids long. Looked up from germline, CDR1 is MDHEN and CDR2 is SYDVKM. Trimming stripped 5 bases from V and 5 bases from J, with 21 bases between. The CDR3 nucleotides are TGTGCCAGCAGTGCAAGAGGGTTGGGGTTAGGGGAGACCCAGTACTTC. Translated: CASSARGLGLGETQYF.

The chain carries TRBV2 and TRBJ2-5; the D gene is possibly TRBD1 (6 bases). The J call could be wrong; TRBJ2-7 is a better fit for the DNA end. CDR1 is SNHLY and CDR2 is FYNNEI in the germline V gene. This CDR3 is built from 13 residues. The CDR3 coding sequence is TGTGCCAGCGGATCGGGACAAGGGGACGAGCAGTACTTC. Translating gives CASGSGQGDEQYF.

The genes are TRBV15 and TRBJ2-5; TRBD2 aligns across 8 bases. This CDR3 has 15 residues. Germline-derived CDR1 and CDR2 are LNHNV and YYDKDF (reference sequence). V was clipped by 0 bases and J by 5 bases; unmatched bases: 5. The CDR3 is CATSRDPGGGETQYF. Written as DNA, the CDR3 is TGTGCCACCAGCAGAGACCCGGGAGGGGGGGAGACCCAGTACTTC.

J is TRBJ2-1 and V is TRBV7-8; TRBD2 matches at 12 bases. The germline V gene has CDR1 SGHVS and CDR2 FQNEAQ. CDR3 length: 15 residues. Unmatched junction bases numbered 6, after V lost 2 bases and J lost 10 bases. The CDR3 nucleotides are TGTGCCAGCAGCTTAATGTCTAGCGGGGGGGCGGAGCAGTTCTTC. It specifies CASSLMSSGGAEQFF. The whole variable domain, filled in from reference TRBV7-8 and TRBJ2-1, reads GAGVSQSPRYKVAKRGQDVALRCDPISGHVSLFWYQQALGQGPEFLTYFQNEAQLDKSGLPSDRFFAERPEGSVSTLKIQRTQQEDSAVYLCASSLMSSGGAEQFFGPGTRLTVL.

The chain carries TRBV19 and TRBJ2-2; D perhaps matches TRBD1 (5 bases). The CDR3 has 15 amino acids. Germline CDR1 reads LNHDA; CDR2 reads SQIVND (reference sequence). Deletions cut 4 bases from V and 4 bases from J, with 13 bases between. CDR3 in DNA: TGTGCCAGTAGTAATGCAGGGTGGGGCACCGGGGAGCTGTTTTTT. It is translated as CASSNAGWGTGELFF. Using reference TRBV19 and TRBJ2-2 for the parts outside the CDR3, the full variable domain is DGGITQSPKYLFRKEGQNVTLSCEQNLNHDAMYWYRQDPGQGLRLIYYSQIVNDFQKGDIAEGYSVSREKKESFPLTVTSAQKNPTAFYLCASSNAGWGTGELFFGEGSRLTVL.

The V call is TRBV27, the J call TRBJ2-5, with 12 bases matching TRBD2. Germline CDR1 is MNHEY and CDR2 is SMNVEV (reference sequence). The CDR3 runs to 16 residues. J lost 3 bases, V lost 6 bases, and 8 bases had no gene match. Written as DNA, the CDR3 is TGTGCCAGCAGGGCTCTAGCGGGAGGGCTTGAAGAGACCCAGTACTTC. It codes for CASRALAGGLEETQYF.

This sequence joins TRBV29-1 and TRBJ2-1; 8 positions match TRBD2. Germline V lookup: CDR1 SQVTM, CDR2 ANQGSEA. The CDR3 covers 16 residues. Trimming cost V 7 bases and J 9 bases; bases outside gene matches: 20. DNA of the CDR3: TGCAGCGCCGCACCGGGACTAGAGAGTCTTGGGGCTGAGCAGTTCTTC. Translating it yields CSAAPGLESLGAEQFF.

This clone was seen once. The chain carries TRBV28 and TRBJ2-2, with D possibly TRBD2 on 6 matching bases. The ends were cut back, 2 bases at V and 2 bases at J, with 18 bases in the middle. The germline V gene has CDR1 MDHEN and CDR2 SYDVKM. This CDR3 has 18 amino acids. This CDR3 is CASSLVGVVRGNTGELFF. CDR3 bases: TGTGCCAGCAGTTTAGTCGGGGTCGTGCGGGGAAACACCGGGGAGCTGTTTTTT.

V gene TRBV5-1 combines with J gene TRBJ1-1; 8 positions agree with TRBD1. Germline V gives CDR1 SGHRS, CDR2 YFSETQ. The CDR3 has 12 residues. With V trimmed by 4 bases and J by 13 bases, 9 bases remained unmatched. DNA of the CDR3: TGCGCCAGCAGCGGAGCGACAGGGGCGGTTTTCTTT. Translating it yields CASSGATGAVFF.

V is TRBV6-1 and J is TRBJ2-2, with D maybe TRBD1 (6 bases). Germline CDR1 and CDR2: MNHNS and SASEGT. V lost 4 bases and J lost 4, with 13 bases in between. The CDR3 totals 15 residues. The CDR3 DNA sequence: TGTGCCAGCAGTGCCCAGGGGCTAAGCACCGGGGAGCTGTTTTTT. As protein: CASSAQGLSTGELFF.

The chain employs TRBV5-1 and TRBJ1-1; D is perhaps TRBD1 (5 bases). Trimming left V 5 bases short and J 5 bases short, with 16 bases between. This CDR3 is built from 14 residues. Germline V gives CDR1 SGHRS, CDR2 YFSETQ. The CDR3 DNA is TGCGCCAGCAGGGCAGGAGAGGGGAGGACTGAAGCTTTCTTT. This gives the protein CASRAGEGRTEAFF.

V gene TRBV19 combines with J gene TRBJ2-5, with 12 bases identical to TRBD2. This CDR3 contains 13 residues. The trim removed 8 bases at V and 5 bases at J, leaving 3 bases unmatched. Germline V lookup: CDR1 LNHDA, CDR2 SQIVND (reference sequence). The CDR3: CASRTSGTETQYF. The CDR3 bases are TGTGCCAGTCGGACTAGCGGGACGGAGACCCAGTACTTC. The whole variable domain, filled in from reference TRBV19 and TRBJ2-5, reads DGGITQSPKYLFRKEGQNVTLSCEQNLNHDAMYWYRQDPGQGLRLIYYSQIVNDFQKGDIAEGYSVSREKKESFPLTVTSAQKNPTAFYLCASRTSGTETQYFGPGTRLLVL.

This clone appeared a few times. J is TRBJ2-3 and V is TRBV7-2; no clear D gene. Germline-derived CDR1 and CDR2 are SGHTA and FQGNSA. The CDR3 consists of 12 residues. The ends were cut back, 4 bases at V and 2 bases at J, with 4 bases in the middle. The CDR3 sequence: CASSSYTDTQYF. In nucleotides, the CDR3 is TGTGCCAGCAGCTCCTACACAGATACGCAGTATTTT.

The chain couples TRBV2 to TRBJ2-2, with 7 positions matching TRBD2. This CDR3 comprises 14 residues. Per the germline V gene, CDR1 is SNHLY and CDR2 is FYNNEI. Trimming removed 3 bases from V and 5 bases from J; junction bases left unmatched: 3. The CDR3 loop reads CASSDGGRTGELFF. CDR3 DNA sequence: TGTGCCAGCAGTGACGGGGGGAGGACCGGGGAGCTGTTTTTT.

This chain joins TRBV6-5 and TRBJ1-2, with D tentatively TRBD1 (5 bases). The ends were cut back, 0 bases at V and 1 base at J, with 9 bases in the middle. Germline-derived CDR1 and CDR2 are MNHEY and SVGAGI. This CDR3 is 15 amino acids long. The CDR3 loop is CASSYSWGGNYGYTF. In nucleotides, the CDR3 is TGTGCCAGCAGTTACTCGTGGGGCGGTAACTATGGCTACACCTTC.

This rearrangement joins TRBV13 to TRBJ2-5; 7 bases fit TRBD2. The CDR3 runs to 13 residues. Germline V gives CDR1 PRHDT, CDR2 FYEKMQ (reference sequence). Trimming at V came to 5 bases and at J to 7 bases, leaving 7 bases not matched to a gene. CDR3 protein: CASSNPGGGTQYF. The CDR3 DNA is TGTGCCAGCAGCAATCCGGGAGGAGGGACCCAGTACTTC. The entire variable domain, with the rest obtained from reference TRBV13 and TRBJ2-5, is as follows: AAGVIQSPRHLIKEKRETATLKCYPIPRHDTVYWYQQGPGQDPQFLISFYEKMQSDKGSIPDRFSAQQFSDYHSELNMSSLELGDSALYFCASSNPGGGTQYFGPGTRLLVL.

This clone was observed a handful of times. The rearrangement joins TRBV2 to TRBJ2-7; 7 bases are a match to TRBD1. V lost 9 bases and J lost 8; bases outside the gene matches: 4. CDR1 is SNHLY, CDR2 FYNNEI, per germline. The CDR3 is 10 residues long. The CDR3 DNA is TGTGCCAGTTTGACAGGGAAGCAGTACTTC. As protein: CASLTGKQYF.

This clone was detected a few times. The chain combines TRBV19 with TRBJ2-5, with D perhaps matching TRBD1 (7 bases). The tail of the sequence fits TRBJ2-7 better, so the J call may be wrong. Germline V gene sequence: CDR1 LNHDA, CDR2 SQIVND (reference sequence). The CDR3 consists of 13 residues. CDR3 sequence (DNA): TGTGCCAGTAGTGACAGGGCTAGCGACGAGCAGTACTTC. It yields the protein CASSDRASDEQYF.

The chain employs TRBV5-1 and TRBJ2-7; the match to TRBD1 covers 8 bases. Germline CDR1 is SGHRS and CDR2 is YFSETQ. With 0 bases clipped from V and 6 bases from J, the junction kept 14 bases outside the gene matches. The CDR3 extends over 17 amino acids. CDR3 nucleotides: TGCGCCAGCAGCTTGGGAGGATCGGACAGGGTATCGGGCGAGCAGTACTTC. Translated: CASSLGGSDRVSGEQYF.

The V and J genes are TRBV4-2 and TRBJ2-7; 10 bases are a match to TRBD2. From germline, CDR1 is LGHNA and CDR2 YNFKEQ. The CDR3 length is 14 residues. Losses at the gene ends were 5 bases for V and 2 bases for J; bases not matched to a gene: 3. CDR3 coding DNA: TGTGCCAGCAGCGGCCTAGCGGGGGCCTACGAGCAGTACTTC. Amino acids: CASSGLAGAYEQYF.

CDR3 nucleotides: TGTGCCAGCAGACCTTGGGGGGGTGCGGCTAATGAAAAACTGTTTTTT. Protein: CASRPWGGAANEKLFF. This chain joins TRBV27 and TRBJ1-4, with TRBD1 as a possible D gene (5 bases). The CDR3 sequence is 16 residues long. The germline V gene encodes CDR1 MNHEY and CDR2 SMNVEV (reference sequence). V lost 6 bases to trimming and J lost 3 bases, with 17 bases between them.

This rearrangement joins TRBV30 to TRBJ1-5; D unclear. Germline CDR1 reads GTSNPN; CDR2 reads SVGIG (reference sequence). The CDR3 extends over 17 amino acids. Trimming removed 0 bases at V and 6 bases at J, with 21 bases between. CDR3 bases: TGTGCCTGGAGTGTACCGCCGACCGGCGCAGGTGGTCAGCCCCAGCATTTT. It specifies CAWSVPPTGAGGQPQHF.

The CDR3 loop reads CASRSPAGDEKLFF. CDR3 coding DNA: TGTGCCAGCAGGTCCCCGGCAGGGGACGAAAAACTGTTTTTT. The chain uses TRBV28 and TRBJ1-4; D perhaps matches TRBD1 (6 bases). CDR3 length: 14 residues. V gave up 6 bases and J gave up 8 bases, with 16 bases separating them. The germline gives CDR1 MDHEN, CDR2 SYDVKM.

This chain connects TRBV28 to TRBJ1-2; 11 bases line up with TRBD1. The V gene's germline CDR1 is MDHEN and CDR2 SYDVKM. The J segment lost 2 bases and the V segment lost 5 bases, leaving 10 bases of the junction unmatched. CDR3 length equals 17 residues. The CDR3 region has the DNA TGTGCCAGCAGTCCACACGGGACAGGGGGGGTGAACTATGGCTACACCTTC. It is translated as CASSPHGTGGVNYGYTF.

Note on this clone: At the DNA level, this CDR3 is encoded by other sequences in the same sample as well. This chain uses TRBV30 with TRBJ1-1; D call uncertain. Germline CDR1 reads GTSNPN; CDR2 reads SVGIG (reference sequence). This CDR3 region has 13 residues. V was shortened by 0 bases and J by 0 bases, with 5 bases between the two germline ends. The CDR3 sequence: CAWSVSLNTEAFF. CDR3 DNA sequence: TGTGCCTGGAGTGTAAGCCTGAACACTGAAGCTTTCTTT.

This chain connects TRBV28 to TRBJ2-1; TRBD2 is a possible D gene (5 bases). V was clipped by 3 bases and J by 8 bases, with 11 bases between them. Germline assignment: CDR1 MDHEN and CDR2 SYDVKM. The CDR3 runs 13 residues. The CDR3 reads CASSLRAEDEQFF. CDR3 nucleotide sequence: TGTGCCAGCAGTTTGAGAGCGGAGGATGAGCAGTTCTTC.

The V gene is TRBV19, the J gene TRBJ1-5; 10 nucleotides line up with TRBD1. Germline-derived CDR1 and CDR2 are LNHDA and SQIVND (reference sequence). J gave up 8 bases and V 8 bases, and 15 bases lay outside the gene matches. This CDR3 spans 16 amino acids. The CDR3 protein is CASRQGGDRGPEPQHF. CDR3 nucleotide sequence: TGTGCCAGTCGCCAGGGCGGGGACAGGGGACCAGAGCCCCAGCATTTT. Full variable domain (outside the CDR3, taken from reference TRBV19 and TRBJ1-5): DGGITQSPKYLFRKEGQNVTLSCEQNLNHDAMYWYRQDPGQGLRLIYYSQIVNDFQKGDIAEGYSVSREKKESFPLTVTSAQKNPTAFYLCASRQGGDRGPEPQHFGDGTRLSIL.

This clone has a handful of counts. The chain employs TRBV25-1 and TRBJ1-1; D is ambiguous. The V gene lost 1 base and the J gene lost 6 bases, with 6 bases spanning the gap. The CDR3 runs to 12 residues. Germline V gene data show CDR1 as MGHDK and CDR2 as SYGVNS. The CDR3 nucleotides are TGTGCCAGCAGTGAATTGGGCTCTGAAGCTTTCTTT. Its translation: CASSELGSEAFF.

This clone came up once. The rearrangement joins TRBV29-1 to TRBJ2-3; the D gene is possibly TRBD1 (6 bases). Germline CDR1 is SQVTM and CDR2 is ANQGSEA. Trimming cost V 8 bases and J 2 bases, with 17 bases left between them. The CDR3 length is 14 residues. This CDR3 is CSSLNRADTDTQYF. The CDR3, as DNA: TGCAGCTCCCTCAACAGGGCCGACACAGATACGCAGTATTTT.

V gene TRBV6-5 combines with J gene TRBJ2-1; possibly TRBD2 for D (5 bases). This CDR3 spans 13 amino acids. Trimming removed 2 bases from V and 10 bases from J, with 12 bases in between. Germline loops: CDR1 MNHEY, CDR2 SVGAGI. CDR3 nucleotide sequence: TGTGCCAGCAGTTACCCCCCCGGGATCGAGCAGTTCTTC. Its translation: CASSYPPGIEQFF.